This TCR beta chain was captured by sequencing in a study of tumor T cells in aggressive B-cell lymphoma. Libraries were prepared by immunoSEQ multiplex PCR; TCRdb keeps only in-frame clonotypes and omits some of them. This table has approximately 11,000 clones, around 91% appearing once. CDR3 length: 18 residues. Germline V lookup: CDR1 SGHRS, CDR2 YFSETQ. V dropped 3 bases and J dropped 3; count of bases not matched to a gene: 15. Sequencing was done on a sample of tumor tissue. The sequence was collected from an adult with diffuse large B cell lymphoma. The chain uses TRBV5-1 and TRBJ2-4, with 7 positions matching TRBD2. The DNA for the CDR3 is TGCGCCAGCAGCTCAGCGCGGGAGTTGGGGGGGAACAAAAACATTCAGTACTTC. It translates to CASSSARELGGNKNIQYF.